This note documents a single T cell receptor (beta chain) sequence. Germline CDR1 and CDR2: SNHLY and FYNNEI. This CDR3 has 15 amino acids. V lost 2 bases to trimming and J lost 10 bases; unmatched junction nucleotides: 7. Those who participated ranged in age from roughly 18 to 89 years and resided in 20 to 30 US areas. Recovery meant two consecutive negative NP/OP PCR tests, professional clearance, or resolved symptoms. The authors' processing: For nucleated cells, counts were estimated from reference gene primer amplification. Clones were read by immunoSEQ multiplex PCR, and TCRdb kept only the in-frame ones, dropping some. That table is the source of V, J and clone size, and D and trimming were worked out from the DNA. This table holds roughly 500,000 clones, roughly 90% found once. The entry originates in a study of blood T cell repertoires in COVID-19. Study-level background: Sources were T cells, B-cell-depleted T cells, or PBMCs; the material itself was cDNA or gDNA.

Material for sequencing was PBMCs or T cells enriched from blood (not recorded which). The sequence was collected from a woman aged 40 to 49 who had recovered from COVID-19. The chain couples TRBV2 to TRBJ1-6, with TRBD1 matching 8 bases. The CDR3 loop reads CASSERGTGLSPLHF. DNA of the CDR3: TGTGCCAGCAGTGAACGTGGGACAGGTCTGTCACCCCTCCACTTT.